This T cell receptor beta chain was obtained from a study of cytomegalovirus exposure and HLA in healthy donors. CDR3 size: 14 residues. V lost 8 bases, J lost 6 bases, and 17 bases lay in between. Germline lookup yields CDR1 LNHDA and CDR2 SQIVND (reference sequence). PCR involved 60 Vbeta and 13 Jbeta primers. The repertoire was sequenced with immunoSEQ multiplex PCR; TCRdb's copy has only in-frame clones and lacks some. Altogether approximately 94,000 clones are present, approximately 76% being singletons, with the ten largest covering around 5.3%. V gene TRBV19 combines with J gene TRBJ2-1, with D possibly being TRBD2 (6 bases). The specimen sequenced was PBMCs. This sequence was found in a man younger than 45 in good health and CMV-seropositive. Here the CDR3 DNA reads TGTGCCAGTTCCCCGGGACTCCACTCCAATGAGCAGTTCTTC. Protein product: CASSPGLHSNEQFF.